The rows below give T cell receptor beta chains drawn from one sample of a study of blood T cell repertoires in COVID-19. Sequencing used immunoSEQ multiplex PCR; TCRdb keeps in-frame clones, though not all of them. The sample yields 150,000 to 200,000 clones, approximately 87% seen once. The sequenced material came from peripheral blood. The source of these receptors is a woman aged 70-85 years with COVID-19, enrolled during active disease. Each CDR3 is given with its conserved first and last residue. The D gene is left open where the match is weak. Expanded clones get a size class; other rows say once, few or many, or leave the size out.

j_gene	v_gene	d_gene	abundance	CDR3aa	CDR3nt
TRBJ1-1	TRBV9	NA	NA	CASSSSGGTEAFF	TGTGCCAGCAGTTCCTCGGGGGGCACTGAAGCTTTCTTT
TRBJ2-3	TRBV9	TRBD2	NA	CASSVELTSGRAIDTQYF	TGTGCCAGCAGCGTAGAACTGACTAGCGGGAGGGCCATAGATACGCAGTATTTT
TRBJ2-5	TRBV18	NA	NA	CASSPPQGETQYF	TGTGCCAGCTCACCCCCGCAGGGGGAGACCCAGTACTTC
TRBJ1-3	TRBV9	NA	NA	CASSVDGADTIYF	TGTGCCAGCAGCGTAGATGGTGCGGACACCATATATTTT
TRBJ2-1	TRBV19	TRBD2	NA	CASSIGGRGSYNEQFF	TGTGCCAGTAGTATCGGCGGGAGGGGTTCCTACAATGAGCAGTTCTTC
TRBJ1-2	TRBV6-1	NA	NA	CASTDTYGYTF	TGTGCCAGCACAGACACCTATGGCTACACCTTC
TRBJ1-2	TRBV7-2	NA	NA	CASSLASGELYGYTF	TGTGCCAGCAGCTTAGCATCGGGGGAGCTCTATGGCTACACCTTC
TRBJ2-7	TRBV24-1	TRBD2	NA	CATRDYPTSYEQYF	TGTGCCACAAGGGACTACCCGACCTCCTACGAGCAGTACTTC
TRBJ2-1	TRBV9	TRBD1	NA	CASSVQGTGGINEQFF	TGTGCCAGCAGCGTACAAGGGACAGGGGGCATAAATGAGCAGTTCTTC
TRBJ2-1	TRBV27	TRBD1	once	CASSDRGVNEQFF	TGTGCCAGCAGTGACAGGGGGGTCAATGAGCAGTTCTTC
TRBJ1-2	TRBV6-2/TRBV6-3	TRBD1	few	CASSPPGQAYGYTF	TGTGCCAGCAGTCCCCCGGGACAGGCTTATGGCTACACCTTC
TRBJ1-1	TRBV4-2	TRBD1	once	CASSQEGQGATFF	TGTGCCAGCAGCCAAGAGGGACAGGGGGCAACTTTCTTT
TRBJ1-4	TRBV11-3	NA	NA	CASSGRGDNEKLFF	TGTGCCAGCAGCGGGAGGGGTGATAATGAAAAACTGTTTTTT
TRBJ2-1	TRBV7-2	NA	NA	CASSSQTLGAEQFF	TGTGCCAGCAGCTCCCAAACGCTAGGGGCCGAGCAGTTCTTC
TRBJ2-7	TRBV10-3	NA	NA	CAISESRGEQYF	TGTGCCATCAGTGAGTCTAGAGGGGAGCAGTACTTC
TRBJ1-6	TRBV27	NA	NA	CASSTTSNNSPLHF	TGTGCCAGCAGTACGACAAGTAATAATTCACCCCTCCACTTT
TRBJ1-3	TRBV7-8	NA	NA	CASSLWRSSGNTIYF	TGTGCCAGCAGCTTATGGCGGAGCTCTGGAAACACCATATATTTT
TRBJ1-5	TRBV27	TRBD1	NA	CASSLSRDRGRQPQHF	TGTGCCAGCAGTTTATCGCGGGACAGGGGGCGTCAGCCCCAGCATTTT
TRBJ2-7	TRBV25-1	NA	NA	CASSPRTFNGEQYF	TGTGCCAGCAGTCCCCGGACTTTCAATGGCGAGCAGTACTTC
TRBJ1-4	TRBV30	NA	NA	CAWSVPTGSEEKLFF	TGTGCCTGGAGTGTCCCGACAGGTTCAGAGGAAAAACTGTTTTTT
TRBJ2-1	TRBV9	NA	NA	CASSARIGTPPFF	TGTGCCAGCAGCGCAAGGATCGGGACACCCCCGTTCTTC
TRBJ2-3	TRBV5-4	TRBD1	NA	CASRNRDRTATDTQYF	TGTGCCAGCAGAAACCGGGACAGAACCGCCACAGATACGCAGTATTTT
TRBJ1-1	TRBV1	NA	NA	CTSSQESPRQGLMNTEAFF	TGCACCAGCAGCCAAGAGTCTCCGAGACAGGGTTTGATGAACACTGAAGCTTTCTTT
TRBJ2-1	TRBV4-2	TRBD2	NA	CASSRRASGSNEQFF	TGTGCCAGCAGCCGGCGGGCTAGCGGGAGTAATGAGCAGTTCTTC
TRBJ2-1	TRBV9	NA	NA	CASSPRDFLDEQFF	TGTGCCAGCAGCCCTCGGGACTTTTTAGATGAGCAGTTCTTC
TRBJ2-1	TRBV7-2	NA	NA	CASSLAAGNSYNEQFF	TGTGCCAGCAGCTTAGCTGCGGGGAACTCCTACAATGAGCAGTTCTTC
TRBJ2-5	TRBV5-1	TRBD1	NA	CASSVGQGSLTQYF	TGCGCCAGCAGCGTCGGACAGGGAAGCTTGACCCAGTACTTC
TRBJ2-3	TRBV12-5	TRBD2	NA	CASGGGSTDTQYF	TGTGCTAGTGGCGGGGGGAGCACAGATACGCAGTATTTT
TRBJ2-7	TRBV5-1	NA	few	CASSLVGGSYEQYF	TGCGCCAGCAGCTTAGTAGGGGGCTCCTACGAGCAGTACTTC
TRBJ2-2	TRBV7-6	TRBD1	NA	CASSLVSGGGTGELFF	TGTGCCAGCAGCTTAGTTTCAGGGGGCGGCACCGGGGAGCTGTTTTTT
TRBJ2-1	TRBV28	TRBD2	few	CASSQLAGVVYEQFF	TGTGCCAGCAGCCAACTAGCGGGAGTGGTTTATGAGCAGTTCTTC
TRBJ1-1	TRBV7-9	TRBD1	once	CASSQGQGNTEAFF	TGTGCCAGCAGCCAGGGACAGGGTAACACTGAAGCTTTCTTT
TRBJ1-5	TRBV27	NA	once	CASSLMGGGQPQHF	TGTGCCAGCAGTTTAATGGGTGGAGGTCAGCCCCAGCATTTT
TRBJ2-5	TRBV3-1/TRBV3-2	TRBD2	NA	CASSQDTSGRAEVKTQYF	TGTGCCAGCAGCCAAGATACAAGCGGGAGGGCCGAAGTCAAGACCCAGTACTTC
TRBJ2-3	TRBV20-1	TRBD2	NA	CSASADQTSGNTQYF	TGCAGTGCTAGTGCCGACCAGACTAGCGGTAATACGCAGTATTTT
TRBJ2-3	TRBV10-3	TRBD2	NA	CAIRTSGRTTLSTDTQYF	TGTGCCATCAGAACTAGCGGGAGGACGACGCTTAGCACAGATACGCAGTATTTT
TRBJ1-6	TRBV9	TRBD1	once	CASSVGEGQGRPLHF	TGTGCCAGCAGCGTAGGGGAGGGACAGGGGAGGCCCCTCCACTTT
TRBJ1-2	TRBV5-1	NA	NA	CASRYGYTF	TGCGCCAGCCGCTATGGCTACACCTTC
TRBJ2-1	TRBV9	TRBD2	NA	CASSAGTSGDDNEQFF	TGTGCCAGCAGCGCGGGGACTAGCGGGGACGACAATGAGCAGTTCTTC
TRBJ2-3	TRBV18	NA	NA	CASSPILGTDTQYF	TGTGCCAGCTCACCAATTCTCGGCACAGATACGCAGTATTTT
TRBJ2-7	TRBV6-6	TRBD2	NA	CASSPRLAGADEQYF	TGTGCCAGCAGTCCTCGACTAGCGGGAGCAGACGAGCAGTACTTC
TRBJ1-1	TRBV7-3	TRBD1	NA	CASSSRTGWNTEAFF	TGTGCCAGCAGCTCCAGGACAGGCTGGAACACTGAAGCTTTCTTT
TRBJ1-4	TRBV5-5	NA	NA	CASSLSAGRTNEKLFF	TGTGCCAGCAGCTTGTCAGCGGGGAGAACTAATGAAAAACTGTTTTTT
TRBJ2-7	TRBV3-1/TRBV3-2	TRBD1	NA	CASSLGQGPYEQYF	TGTGCCAGCAGCCTTGGACAGGGCCCCTACGAGCAGTACTTC
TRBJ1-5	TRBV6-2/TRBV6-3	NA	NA	CASSYVAGETSNQPQHF	TGTGCCAGCAGTTACGTCGCAGGGGAAACGAGCAATCAGCCCCAGCATTTT
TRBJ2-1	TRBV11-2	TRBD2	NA	CASSLRGAGGYNEQFF	TGTGCCAGCAGCCTCCGGGGAGCGGGGGGATACAATGAGCAGTTCTTC
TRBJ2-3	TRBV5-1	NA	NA	CASSLGLMLARTDTQYF	TGCGCCAGCAGCTTGGGGTTAATGCTAGCACGCACAGATACGCAGTATTTT
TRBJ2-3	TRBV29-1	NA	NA	CSVSQRQSTDTQYF	TGCAGCGTTTCCCAGCGGCAAAGCACAGATACGCAGTATTTT
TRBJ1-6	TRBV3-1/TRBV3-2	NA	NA	CASSLRGYNSPLHF	TGTGCCAGCAGCCTCAGGGGTTATAATTCACCCCTCCACTTT
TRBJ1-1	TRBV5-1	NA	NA	CASSLDAGLDTEAFF	TGCGCCAGCAGCTTGGATGCAGGGCTGGACACTGAAGCTTTCTTT
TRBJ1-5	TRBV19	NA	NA	CASRPDAGQGNQPQHF	TGTGCCAGTAGACCCGACGCGGGGCAAGGCAATCAGCCCCAGCATTTT
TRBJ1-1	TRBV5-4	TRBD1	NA	CASGGTVYTEAFF	TGTGCCAGCGGGGGGACAGTTTACACTGAAGCTTTCTTT